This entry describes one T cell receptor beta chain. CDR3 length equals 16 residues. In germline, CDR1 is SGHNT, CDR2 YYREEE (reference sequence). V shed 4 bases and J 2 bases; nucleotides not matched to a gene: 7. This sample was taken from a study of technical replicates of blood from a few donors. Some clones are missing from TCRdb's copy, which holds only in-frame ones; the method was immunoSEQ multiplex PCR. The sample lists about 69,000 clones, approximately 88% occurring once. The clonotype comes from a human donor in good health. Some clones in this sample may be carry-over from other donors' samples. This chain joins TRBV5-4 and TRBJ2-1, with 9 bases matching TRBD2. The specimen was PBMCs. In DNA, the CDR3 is TGTGCCAGCAGCCCTACTGAGCGGGGGGCCTACAATGAGCAGTTCTTC. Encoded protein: CASSPTERGAYNEQFF.